This TCR beta chain was sequenced during a study of blood T cell repertoires in COVID-19. Study summary: The United States, Italy and Spain provided the acute and convalescent COVID-19 samples. PBMCs, B-cell-depleted T cells, or T cells were the source of the cDNA or gDNA that made up the material.

CDR3 length: 14 amino acids. The V end lost 8 bases, the J end lost 2 bases, and 14 bases lay between the germline ends. Germline CDR1 ENHRY, CDR2 SYGVKD. Participants were aged about 18 to 90 years from about 25 US areas. Recovered Cohort 3 donors showed two negative PCRs, clearance, or symptom resolution. Repertoires were generated with immunoSEQ multiplex PCR, while TCRdb's copy carries only in-frame clones and drops some. Among fewer than 400,000 clones, about 87% were seen once, and the ten largest hold 8.9%. This receptor was obtained from a woman between 18 and 29 years old who had recovered from COVID-19. The chain combines TRBV10-3 with TRBJ2-3, with D tentatively TRBD1 (5 bases). The sample comprised PBMCs or T cells enriched from blood (not recorded which). The CDR3 region is CAIVSRGTTDTQYF. Here the CDR3 DNA reads TGTGCCATCGTGAGTAGGGGAACCACAGATACGCAGTATTTT.